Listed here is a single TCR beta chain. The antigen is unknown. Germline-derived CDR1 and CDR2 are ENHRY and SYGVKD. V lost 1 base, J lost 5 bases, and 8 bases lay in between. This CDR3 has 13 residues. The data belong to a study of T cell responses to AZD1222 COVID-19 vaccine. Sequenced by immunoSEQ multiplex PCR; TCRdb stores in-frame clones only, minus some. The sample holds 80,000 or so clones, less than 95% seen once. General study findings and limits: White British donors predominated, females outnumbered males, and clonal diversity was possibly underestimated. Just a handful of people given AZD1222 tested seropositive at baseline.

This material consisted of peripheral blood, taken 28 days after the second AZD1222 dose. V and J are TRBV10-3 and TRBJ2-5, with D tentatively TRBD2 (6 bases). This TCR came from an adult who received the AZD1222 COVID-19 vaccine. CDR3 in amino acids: CAISEWGEETQYF. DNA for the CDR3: TGTGCCATCAGTGAGTGGGGGGAGGAGACCCAGTACTTC.